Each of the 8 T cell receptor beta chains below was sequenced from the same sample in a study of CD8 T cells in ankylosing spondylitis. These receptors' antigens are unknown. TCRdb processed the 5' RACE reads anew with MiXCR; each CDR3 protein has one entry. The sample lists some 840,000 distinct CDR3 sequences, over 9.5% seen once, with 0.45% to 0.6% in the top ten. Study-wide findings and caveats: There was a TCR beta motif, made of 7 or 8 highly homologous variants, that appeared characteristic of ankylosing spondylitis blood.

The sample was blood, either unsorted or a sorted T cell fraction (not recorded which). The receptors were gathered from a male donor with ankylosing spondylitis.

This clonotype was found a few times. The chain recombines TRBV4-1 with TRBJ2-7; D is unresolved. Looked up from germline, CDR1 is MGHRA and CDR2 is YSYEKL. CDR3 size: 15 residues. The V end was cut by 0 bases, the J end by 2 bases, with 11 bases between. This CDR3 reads CASSQDQVGPYEQYF. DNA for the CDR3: TGCGCCAGCAGCCAAGACCAAGTTGGGCCCTACGAGCAGTACTTC.

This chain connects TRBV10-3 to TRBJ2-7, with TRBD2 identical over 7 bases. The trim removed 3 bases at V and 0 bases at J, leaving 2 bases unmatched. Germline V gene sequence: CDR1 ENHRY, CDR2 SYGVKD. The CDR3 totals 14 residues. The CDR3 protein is CAISDRGSSYEQYF. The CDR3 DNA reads TGTGCCATCAGTGACCGCGGGAGCTCCTACGAGCAGTACTTC.

The CDR3 DNA reads as TGCAGTGCTAGAACCAGCGGGAGGGCCTTATACGAGCAGTACTTC. This gives the protein CSARTSGRALYEQYF. The chain combines TRBV20-1 with TRBJ2-7, with 10 bases identical to TRBD2. CDR3 length equals 15 residues. Germline values: CDR1 DFQATT, CDR2 SNEGSKA (reference sequence). The junction had 8 bases not matched to a gene; V was cut back by 2 bases and J by 4 bases.

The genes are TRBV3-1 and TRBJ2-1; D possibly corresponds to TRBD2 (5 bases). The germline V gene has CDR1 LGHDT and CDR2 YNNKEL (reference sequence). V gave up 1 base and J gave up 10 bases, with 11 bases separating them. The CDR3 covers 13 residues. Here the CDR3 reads CASSQGQGGEQFF. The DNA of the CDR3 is TGTGCCAGCAGCCAAGGGCAAGGAGGCGAGCAGTTCTTC.

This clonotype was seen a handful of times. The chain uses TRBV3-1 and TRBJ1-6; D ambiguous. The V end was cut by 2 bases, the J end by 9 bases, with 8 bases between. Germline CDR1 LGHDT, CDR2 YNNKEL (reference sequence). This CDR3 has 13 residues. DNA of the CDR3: TGTGCCAGCAGCCAACGGGGAGGTTCACCCCTCCACTTT. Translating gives CASSQRGGSPLHF.

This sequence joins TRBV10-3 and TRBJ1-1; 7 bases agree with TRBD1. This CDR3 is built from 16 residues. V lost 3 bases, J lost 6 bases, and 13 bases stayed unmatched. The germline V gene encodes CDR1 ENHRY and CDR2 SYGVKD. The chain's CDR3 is CAISDQQGLGGSEAFF. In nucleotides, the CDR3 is TGTGCCATCAGTGATCAACAGGGGCTAGGGGGGTCTGAAGCTTTCTTT.

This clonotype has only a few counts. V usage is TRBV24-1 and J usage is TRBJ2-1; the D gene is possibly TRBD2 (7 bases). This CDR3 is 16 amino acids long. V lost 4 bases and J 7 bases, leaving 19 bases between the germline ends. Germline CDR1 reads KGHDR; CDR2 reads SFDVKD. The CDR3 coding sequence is TGTGCCACCAGTGACCCAAGGGGGAGGGCCCGAAATGAGCAGTTCTTC. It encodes CATSDPRGRARNEQFF.

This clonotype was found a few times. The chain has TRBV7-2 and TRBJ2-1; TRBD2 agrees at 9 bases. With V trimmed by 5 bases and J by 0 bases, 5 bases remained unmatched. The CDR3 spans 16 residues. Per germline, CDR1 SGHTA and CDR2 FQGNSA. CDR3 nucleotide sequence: TGTGCCAGCAGCCAATTTAGCGGGAGCTCCTACAATGAGCAGTTCTTC. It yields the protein CASSQFSGSSYNEQFF.